The entry below describes one T cell receptor (beta chain). Germline V CDR1 and CDR2: ENHRY, SYGVKD. Losses at the gene ends were 8 bases for V and 4 bases for J; bases not matched to a gene: 5. The CDR3 covers 13 residues. This entry is derived from a study of PD-L1 blockade in urothelial cancer. Some clones are missing from TCRdb's copy, which holds only in-frame ones; the method was immunoSEQ multiplex PCR. The profile covers 71,000 or so clones, with about 88% appearing a single time and roughly 3.2% taken by the ten largest. This sample comprised PBMCs, obtained around atezolizumab (anti-PD-L1) treatment. The chain combines TRBV10-3 with TRBJ2-7; 10 bases are shared with TRBD2. The origin of this receptor is a man aged 55 to 70 with urothelial cancer. Here the CDR3 DNA reads TGTGCCATCCTAGCGGGAGTGGGTTACGAGCAGTACTTC. Its translation is CAILAGVGYEQYF.